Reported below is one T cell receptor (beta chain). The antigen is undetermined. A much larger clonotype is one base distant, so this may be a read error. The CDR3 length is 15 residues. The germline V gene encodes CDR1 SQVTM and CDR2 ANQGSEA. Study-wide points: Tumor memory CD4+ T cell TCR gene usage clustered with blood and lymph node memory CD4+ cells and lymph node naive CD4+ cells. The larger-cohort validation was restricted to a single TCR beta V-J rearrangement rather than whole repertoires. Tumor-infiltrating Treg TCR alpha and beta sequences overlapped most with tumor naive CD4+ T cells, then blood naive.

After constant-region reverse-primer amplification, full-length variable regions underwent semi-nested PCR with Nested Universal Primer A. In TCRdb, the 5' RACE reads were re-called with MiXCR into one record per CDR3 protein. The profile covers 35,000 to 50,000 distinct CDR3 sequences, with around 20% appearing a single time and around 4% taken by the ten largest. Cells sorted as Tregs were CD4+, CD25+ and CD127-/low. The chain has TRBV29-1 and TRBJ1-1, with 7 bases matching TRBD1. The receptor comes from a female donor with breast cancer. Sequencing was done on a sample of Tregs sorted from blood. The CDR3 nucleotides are TGCGGCGCAATAAGACCGGGACAGAGAAGATTTGAAGCTTTCTTT. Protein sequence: CGAIRPGQRRFEAFF.